The clone carrying this T cell receptor beta chain was observed a handful of times. The CDR3 is made up of 12 amino acids. The germline V gene has CDR1 SQVTM and CDR2 ANQGSEA. V lost 3 bases to trimming and J lost 2 bases, with 8 bases between them. The source of the sample is a study of blood T cell repertoires in COVID-19. The wider study: Donors in the United States, Italy and Spain gave samples during acute or convalescent COVID-19. Sources were T cells, B-cell-depleted T cells, or PBMCs; the material itself was cDNA or gDNA.

Only in-frame clones appear in the TCRdb table, and some are missing; sequencing was by immunoSEQ multiplex PCR. This table has around 63,000 clones, approximately 72% appearing once. Sequencing was carried out using peripheral blood. The chain employs TRBV29-1 and TRBJ2-7; D possibly corresponds to TRBD2 (6 bases). The receptor comes from a woman aged 65 to 85 with COVID-19, enrolled during active disease. CDR3: CSVDGGAYEQYF. CDR3 nucleotide sequence: TGCAGCGTTGACGGAGGGGCCTACGAGCAGTACTTC.